This passage covers 10 T cell receptor beta chains from one sample sequenced in a study of T cell responses to AZD1222 COVID-19 vaccine. TCRdb keeps only in-frame clones here, not all; method: immunoSEQ multiplex PCR. The data hold about 150,000 clones, with 75% to 90% observed a single time. This material consisted of peripheral blood, taken after recovery from COVID-19. Receptor source: an adult who had recovered from COVID-19.

The V gene is TRBV28, the J gene TRBJ1-5, with 10 nucleotides matching TRBD1. V was clipped by 3 bases and J by 7 bases; unmatched bases: 9. The CDR3 sequence is 16 residues long. In germline, CDR1 is MDHEN, CDR2 SYDVKM. CDR3 loop: CASSFHTGQGIQPQHF. The CDR3 region has the DNA TGTGCCAGCAGTTTCCATACGGGACAGGGGATCCAGCCCCAGCATTTT.

This CDR3 is CASRKGTAFTEAFF. The CDR3 DNA follows: TGTGCCAGCAGAAAAGGGACAGCATTCACTGAAGCTTTCTTT. The V gene is TRBV5-5, the J gene TRBJ1-1; 7 bases map to TRBD1. Germline V gene data show CDR1 as SGHKS and CDR2 as YYEKEE (reference sequence). This CDR3 region has 14 residues. The trim removed 5 bases at V and 4 bases at J, leaving 8 bases unmatched. The full variable domain, rest sourced from reference TRBV5-5 and TRBJ1-1, is DAGVTQSPTHLIKTRGQQVTLRCSPISGHKSVSWYQQVLGQGPQFIFQYYEKEERGRGNFPDRFSARQFPNYSSELNVNALLLGDSALYLCASRKGTAFTEAFFGQGTRLTVV.

This rearrangement joins TRBV29-1 to TRBJ1-4; no clear D gene. The length of the CDR3 is 13 residues. Germline V CDR1 and CDR2: SQVTM, ANQGSEA. V gave up 6 bases and J gave up 7 bases, with 15 bases separating them. CDR3 in DNA: TGCAGCGTCAAGGTCGGGGTGGGTGAAAAACTGTTTTTT. Translation: CSVKVGVGEKLFF.

The chain uses TRBV5-6 and TRBJ1-2; 9 bases are a match to TRBD1. The germline V gene has CDR1 SGHDT and CDR2 YYEEEE. There are 15 residues in the CDR3. The V segment lost 1 base and the J segment 6 bases; nucleotides outside the gene matches: 7. The DNA of the CDR3 is TGTGCCAGCAGCTTGACACGGGACAGGGCGAATGGCTACACCTTC. Encoded protein: CASSLTRDRANGYTF.

The J gene is TRBJ2-3, the V gene TRBV11-2; a weak D match, TRBD1 (6 bases). Trimming left V 0 bases short and J 6 bases short, with 16 bases between. Per germline, CDR1 SGHAT and CDR2 FQNNGV. The CDR3 runs to 16 residues. The CDR3 DNA follows: TGTGCCAGCAGCTTAGATATAACAGGGTTGAGTGATACGCAGTATTTT. It translates to CASSLDITGLSDTQYF.

This chain's CDR3 is CASSTRGFYGYTF. The CDR3 nucleotides are TGTGCCAGCAGTACGAGGGGCTTCTATGGCTACACCTTC. The rearrangement uses TRBV28 and TRBJ1-2, with D possibly being TRBD1 (5 bases). Germline V lookup: CDR1 MDHEN, CDR2 SYDVKM. Trimming stripped 5 bases from V and 4 bases from J, with 11 bases between. This CDR3 has 13 residues.

This chain links TRBV5-6 with TRBJ2-3, with D unclear. Germline CDR1 SGHDT, CDR2 YYEEEE. Trimming stripped 2 bases from V and 0 bases from J, with 4 bases between. The CDR3 is 13 residues long. The CDR3 coding sequence is TGTGCCAGCAGCTTCTGGAGCACAGATACGCAGTATTTT. Translating it yields CASSFWSTDTQYF.

This clone has only one observation. The chain recombines TRBV28 with TRBJ2-1, with unresolved D. Trimming cost V 3 bases and J 9 bases, with 21 bases left between them. The CDR3 has 16 residues. CDR1 is MDHEN, CDR2 SYDVKM, per germline. In nucleotides, the CDR3 is TGTGCCAGCAGTTTGAGTCCCGGAGTCAAGGTCGGTGAGCAGTTCTTC. Its translation is CASSLSPGVKVGEQFF.

The chain joins TRBV10-3 to TRBJ2-5, with D perhaps being TRBD1 or TRBD2 (6 bases each). The CDR3 covers 15 residues. Per germline, CDR1 ENHRY and CDR2 SYGVKD. V shed 6 bases and J shed 2 bases, with 16 bases lying between them. CDR3 sequence reads: CAIRTTGGEQETQYF. The DNA for the CDR3 is TGTGCCATCAGGACCACCGGGGGCGAACAAGAGACCCAGTACTTC.

The sample holds a few counts of this clone. This chain uses TRBV3-1 (or the pseudogene TRBV3-2) with TRBJ2-7; D call uncertain. V shed 4 bases and J shed 3 bases, with 10 bases lying between them. Germline values: CDR1 LGHDT, CDR2 YNNKEL (reference sequence). The CDR3 runs 13 residues. DNA of the CDR3: TGTGCCAGCAGCCCCTTCCGTGGCTACGAGCAGTACTTC. It encodes CASSPFRGYEQYF.